This TCR beta chain emerged from a study of identical twins. Study-wide results and caveats: Twins shared beta out-of-frame sequences in excess, but this excess was weaker. Insertion counts were lower in abundant cord blood beta clonotypes, a trend that memory repertoires did not show.

Concerning this clonotype itself: The antigen is unknown.

Germline values: CDR1 SGHDN, CDR2 FVKESK. The CDR3 has 13 amino acids. V was trimmed by 3 bases and J by 5 bases, leaving 11 bases between them. cDNA molecules carried unique molecular identifiers, and template switching added a universal primer site. TCRdb re-called the 5' RACE reads with MiXCR, one entry per CDR3 protein. The sample holds 650,000 to 800,000 distinct CDR3 sequences; over 8.5% are singletons and the top ten take about 0.98%. The sample was also reused in another study, on yellow fever vaccine responses in identical twins.

The chain recombines TRBV14 with TRBJ2-7, with D unclear. Sequenced sample: PBMCs. The sequence was collected from a woman aged 18 to 35 in good health. In DNA, the CDR3 is TGTGCCAGCAGCCAGCTGAACGTCAACGAGCAGTACTTC. This codes for CASSQLNVNEQYF.